The T cell receptor beta chain under discussion was sequenced for a study of blood T cell repertoires in COVID-19. The wider study: Specimens from acute and convalescent COVID-19 originated in the United States, Italy and Spain. T cells, B-cell-depleted T cells, or PBMCs supplied cDNA or gDNA.

Original methodology: Amplifying reference gene primers gave estimates of nucleated cell counts. Profiling relied on immunoSEQ multiplex PCR, and the TCRdb table lists in-frame clones only, not all of them. From that table come the V and J calls and clone size; the DNA was used to work out D and trimming. The data contain fewer than 90,000 clones, 60% to 80% of them singletons. J was trimmed by 0 bases and V by 4 bases; bases with no gene match: 14. There are 18 residues in the CDR3. Germline V lookup: CDR1 SGHRS, CDR2 YFSETQ. The source of this sequence is a woman aged 80 or over with acute or convalescent COVID-19. The V call is TRBV5-1, the J call TRBJ1-2, with 8 bases identical to TRBD1. Sequencing was performed on peripheral blood. CDR3 in DNA: TGCGCCAGCAGCGAAACCGGGACAGGAGTGTTGGCTAACTATGGCTACACCTTC. The encoded protein is CASSETGTGVLANYGYTF.